This TCR beta chain was recorded in a study of T cell repertoires in cytomegalovirus infection. This clonotype has a handful of counts. Its specificity is unknown. TCRdb redid the calling of the reads with MiXCR, one entry per CDR3 protein. Among about 330,000 distinct CDR3 sequences listed, roughly 34% were seen once. This CDR3 region has 15 residues. The V and J ends lost 3 bases and 2 bases respectively, with 12 bases between them. Germline V gene sequence: CDR1 SGHTA, CDR2 FQGTGA. This chain uses TRBV7-3 with TRBJ2-3, with D tentatively TRBD2 (6 bases). The sample here was cultured PBMCs, taken from culture after CMV antigen stimulation. The TCR was taken from a human donor in good health (CMV status not recorded). Some clones in this sample may be carry-over from other donors' samples. In nucleotides, the CDR3 is TGTGCCAGCAGCTTTGAGGGACTGGACACAGATACGCAGTATTTT. This sequence encodes CASSFEGLDTDTQYF.